The rows below give T cell receptor beta chains drawn from one sample of a study of T cells in Graves' hyperthyroidism and ophthalmopathy. Using its own MiXCR run on the multiplex PCR reads, TCRdb lists one record per CDR3 protein. Here the sample spans 650,000 to 850,000 distinct CDR3 sequences, about 19% being singletons. Sequenced sample: blood. The receptor source for this set is a woman aged 45-65 years with Graves' hyperthyroidism that later progressed to Graves' ophthalmopathy. Each CDR3 is given with its conserved first and last residue. The order of the fields is V gene, D gene, CDR3 length, clone size, J gene, CDR3 protein, CDR3 DNA. The D gene is left open where the match is weak. Clone sizes are given selectively: once, few, many, or a class where the clone is expanded.

TRBV6-1	NA	12	NA	TRBJ1-2	CASKVMGYGYTF	TGTGCCAGCAAAGTCATGGGCTATGGCTACACCTTC
TRBV6-1	TRBD1	14	many	TRBJ1-1	CASSQTGGSTEAFF	TGTGCCAGCAGTCAGACAGGGGGAAGCACTGAAGCTTTCTTT
TRBV14	NA	15	NA	TRBJ2-6	CASSHRTAGANVLTF	TGTGCCAGCAGCCATAGGACGGCTGGGGCCAACGTCCTGACTTTC
TRBV19	NA	15	few	TRBJ2-2	CASSITGINTGELFF	TGTGCCAGTAGTATAACAGGGATCAACACCGGGGAGCTGTTTTTT
TRBV20-1	NA	15	NA	TRBJ1-3	CSARLRLSSGNTIYF	TGCAGTGCTAGATTAAGGCTATCCTCTGGAAACACCATATATTTT
TRBV6-9	NA	13	NA	TRBJ2-7	CASSLSAAGMQYF	TGTGCCAGCAGTTTATCAGCGGCGGGAATGCAGTACTTC
TRBV7-6	NA	15	many	TRBJ2-7	CASSLGDLTDYEQYF	TGTGCCAGCAGCTTAGGTGATCTGACAGATTACGAGCAGTACTTC
TRBV11-2	NA	15	NA	TRBJ2-2	CASSLLLSNTGELFF	TGTGCCAGCAGCTTACTACTCTCGAACACCGGGGAGCTGTTTTTT
TRBV9	NA	14	few	TRBJ1-2	CASSVDPGRDGYTF	TGTGCCAGCAGCGTAGACCCGGGGCGGGATGGCTACACCTTC
TRBV20-1	NA	14	NA	TRBJ1-4	CSARGGGPGEKLFF	TGCAGTGCTAGAGGAGGCGGCCCCGGTGAAAAACTGTTTTTT
TRBV9	NA	14	NA	TRBJ1-5	CASSPGGGVQPQHF	TGTGCCAGCAGCCCCGGGGGCGGTGTGCAGCCCCAGCATTTT
TRBV5-4	NA	14	few	TRBJ2-3	CASRKAWGTDTQYF	TGTGCCAGCAGGAAGGCGTGGGGCACAGATACGCAGTATTTT
TRBV13	NA	15	many	TRBJ1-1	CASSFRGAGNTEAFF	TGTGCCAGCAGCTTTCGCGGGGCGGGGAACACTGAAGCTTTCTTT
TRBV29-1	NA	11	few	TRBJ2-3	CSGGDRDTQYF	TGCAGCGGCGGGGATAGAGATACGCAGTATTTT
TRBV7-3	TRBD2	14	many	TRBJ2-1	CASSSPGGKNEQFF	TGTGCCAGCAGCTCACCGGGGGGGAAAAATGAGCAGTTCTTC
TRBV6-1	NA	13	NA	TRBJ1-2	CASSEGTQSGYTF	TGTGCCAGCAGTGAAGGGACCCAAAGCGGCTACACCTTC
TRBV18	TRBD1	14	NA	TRBJ1-5	CASSQGATDQPQHF	TGTGCCAGCTCACAGGGGGCCACGGATCAGCCCCAGCATTTT
TRBV20-1	NA	15	NA	TRBJ2-3	CSARVGAWGTDTQYF	TGCAGTGCTAGAGTTGGAGCGTGGGGCACAGATACGCAGTATTTT
TRBV20-1	TRBD2	15	many	TRBJ2-7	CSANGEGNPSYEQYF	TGCAGTGCTAATGGGGAGGGAAACCCTTCCTACGAGCAGTACTTC
TRBV12-3/TRBV12-4	TRBD1	16	NA	TRBJ1-2	CASRYRDRGSNYGYTF	TGTGCCAGCAGGTACCGGGACAGGGGCTCCAACTATGGCTACACCTTC
TRBV5-1	NA	16	NA	TRBJ2-2	CASRRGGHANTGELFF	TGCGCCAGCAGGAGGGGCGGGCACGCGAACACCGGGGAGCTGTTTTTT
TRBV20-1	TRBD1	15	few	TRBJ1-1	CSARKTGGWHTEAFF	TGCAGTGCTAGAAAGACAGGGGGCTGGCACACTGAAGCTTTCTTT
TRBV19	NA	14	NA	TRBJ1-2	CASSIQGAVGGYTF	TGTGCCAGTAGTATCCAGGGAGCGGTTGGTGGCTACACCTTC
TRBV7-8	TRBD1	16	many	TRBJ1-1	CASSPPPTGMNTEAFF	TGTGCCAGCAGCCCCCCTCCGACAGGGATGAACACTGAAGCTTTCTTT
TRBV20-1	TRBD1	17	few	TRBJ1-2	CSARETHQDRVLYGYTF	TGCAGTGCTAGAGAGACACATCAGGACAGGGTGCTCTATGGCTACACCTTC
TRBV12-3/TRBV12-4	NA	20	NA	TRBJ2-7	CASSSITRFSTGRSSYEQYF	TGTGCCAGCAGTTCCATTACTCGCTTTTCTACAGGAAGGAGCTCCTACGAGCAGTACTTC
TRBV28	NA	12	NA	TRBJ2-7	CASIGSSYEQYF	TGTGCCAGCATTGGAAGCTCCTACGAGCAGTACTTC
TRBV5-8	TRBD2	17	many	TRBJ2-7	CASSPMGLAGASYEQYF	TGTGCCAGCAGCCCCATGGGACTAGCGGGGGCCTCCTACGAGCAGTACTTC
TRBV11-2	NA	14	many	TRBJ2-2	CASSRDRHTGELFF	TGTGCCAGCAGCCGGGACCGACACACCGGGGAGCTGTTTTTT
TRBV2	NA	15	many	TRBJ2-6	CASRRQISGANVLTF	TGTGCCAGCAGAAGACAAATCTCTGGGGCCAACGTCCTGACTTTC
TRBV7-9	TRBD1	15	few	TRBJ1-5	CASSLGGQPNQPQHF	TGTGCCAGCAGCTTAGGGGGACAGCCAAATCAGCCCCAGCATTTT
TRBV20-1	NA	14	NA	TRBJ1-1	CSAPYRVSNTEAFF	TGCAGTGCCCCGTATCGGGTCTCGAACACTGAAGCTTTCTTT
TRBV20-1	TRBD1	15	few	TRBJ2-7	CSARAPGQSLYEQYF	TGCAGTGCTAGAGCCCCGGGACAGTCCCTCTACGAGCAGTACTTC
TRBV11-2	NA	16	many	TRBJ1-2	CASSLRTAATNYGYTF	TGTGCCAGCAGCTTAAGGACAGCCGCTACTAACTATGGCTACACCTTC
TRBV5-1	TRBD1	15	many	TRBJ1-4	CASSSTGTGNEKLFF	TGCGCCAGCAGCTCTACCGGGACAGGGAATGAAAAACTGTTTTTT
TRBV5-1	TRBD1	16	few	TRBJ1-6	CASRQGDSSYNSPLHF	TGCGCCAGCCGTCAGGGGGACAGCTCCTATAATTCACCCCTCCACTTT
TRBV6-1	NA	14	few	TRBJ1-4	CASSLYSTNEKLFF	TGTGCCAGCAGCCTATATTCAACTAATGAAAAACTGTTTTTT
TRBV7-8	TRBD1	17	NA	TRBJ1-3	CASSPRTGAVPGNTIYF	TGTGCCAGCAGCCCTCGGACAGGGGCCGTTCCTGGAAACACCATATATTTT
TRBV18	NA	13	NA	TRBJ1-2	CASSPLGTYGYTF	TGTGCCAGCTCACCATTAGGAACCTATGGCTACACCTTC
TRBV3-1	TRBD2	16	few	TRBJ2-1	CASSQARLAGANEQFF	TGTGCCAGCAGCCAAGCTCGACTAGCGGGGGCCAATGAGCAGTTCTTC
TRBV3-1	TRBD2	15	NA	TRBJ2-2	CASRGGTSFPGELFF	TGTGCCAGCAGGGGAGGGACTAGTTTCCCCGGGGAGCTGTTTTTT
TRBV12-3/TRBV12-4	TRBD1	17	NA	TRBJ2-3	CASSLRLQGSSTDTQYF	TGTGCCAGCAGTTTAAGGTTACAGGGGAGTAGCACAGATACGCAGTATTTT
TRBV20-1	NA	15	many	TRBJ2-3	CSARPRHKSTDTQYF	TGCAGTGCTAGACCCAGGCATAAGTCTACAGATACGCAGTATTTT
TRBV7-3	TRBD1	14	many	TRBJ2-7	CASSHSTGGYEQYF	TGTGCCAGCAGCCATTCGACAGGGGGCTACGAGCAGTACTTC
TRBV5-8	NA	14	NA	TRBJ2-3	CATASTRIPDTQYF	TGTGCCACCGCCAGTACGAGAATCCCAGATACGCAGTATTTT
TRBV11-1	NA	16	NA	TRBJ2-3	CASSLGGVRSTDTQYF	TGTGCCAGCAGCTTAGGGGGGGTCAGGTCGACGGATACGCAGTATTTT
TRBV29-1	TRBD1	13	NA	TRBJ1-4	CSVLPTGGEKLFF	TGCAGCGTATTACCGACAGGGGGCGAAAAACTGTTTTTT
TRBV2	TRBD1	15	many	TRBJ1-3	CASSRTGYSGNTIYF	TGTGCCAGCAGTAGGACAGGATACTCTGGAAACACCATATATTTT
TRBV19	NA	12	NA	TRBJ1-5	CASSMQTPPQHF	TGTGCCAGTAGTATGCAAACACCGCCCCAGCATTTT
TRBV3-1	TRBD2	16	NA	TRBJ2-5	CASSQDHSGGRETQYF	TGTGCCAGCAGCCAAGATCATAGCGGGGGCAGGGAGACCCAGTACTTC
TRBV3-1	TRBD1	16	many	TRBJ2-2	CASSQDETGYGGELFF	TGTGCCAGCAGCCAAGACGAGACAGGGTACGGCGGGGAGCTGTTTTTT
TRBV7-9	NA	15	few	TRBJ2-2	CASSLGRERIGELFF	TGTGCCAGCAGTCTAGGTCGGGAGCGGATCGGGGAGCTGTTTTTT
TRBV18	NA	13	NA	TRBJ2-2	CAPLGRGPGELFF	TGTGCACCACTCGGCAGGGGACCCGGGGAGCTGTTTTTT
TRBV20-1	TRBD2	15	many	TRBJ2-3	CSARELAESTDTQYF	TGCAGTGCTAGAGAACTAGCGGAGAGCACAGATACGCAGTATTTT
TRBV3-1	NA	16	few	TRBJ1-5	CASSQGSGGASQPQHF	TGTGCCAGCAGCCAAGGGTCGGGGGGCGCCAGTCAGCCCCAGCATTTT